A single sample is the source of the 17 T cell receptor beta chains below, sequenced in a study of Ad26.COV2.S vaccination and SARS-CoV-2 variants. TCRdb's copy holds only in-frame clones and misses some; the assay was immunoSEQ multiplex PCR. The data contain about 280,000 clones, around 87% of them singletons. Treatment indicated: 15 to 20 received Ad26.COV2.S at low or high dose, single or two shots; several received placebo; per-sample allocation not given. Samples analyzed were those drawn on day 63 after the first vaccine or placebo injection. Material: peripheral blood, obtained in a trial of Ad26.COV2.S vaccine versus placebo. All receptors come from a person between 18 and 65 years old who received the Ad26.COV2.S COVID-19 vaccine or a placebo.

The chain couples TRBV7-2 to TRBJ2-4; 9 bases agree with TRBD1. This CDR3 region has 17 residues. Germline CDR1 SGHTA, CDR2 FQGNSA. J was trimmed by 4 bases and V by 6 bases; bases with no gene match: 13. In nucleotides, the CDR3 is TGTGCCAGCAGTTACACAGGGGGGACAGGGATGAAAAACATTCAGTACTTC. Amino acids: CASSYTGGTGMKNIQYF.

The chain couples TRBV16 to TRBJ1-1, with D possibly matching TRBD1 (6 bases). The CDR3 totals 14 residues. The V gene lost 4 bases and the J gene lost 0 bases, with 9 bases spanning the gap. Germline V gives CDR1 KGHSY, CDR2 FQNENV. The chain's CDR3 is CASSPGHLNTEAFF. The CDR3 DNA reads TGTGCCAGCAGCCCGGGACACTTGAACACTGAAGCTTTCTTT. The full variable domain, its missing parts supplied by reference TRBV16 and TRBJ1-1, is GEEVAQTPKHLVRGEGQKAKLYCAPIKGHSYVFWYQQVLKNEFKFLISFQNENVFDETGMPKERFSAKCLPNSPCSLEIQATKLEDSAVYFCASSPGHLNTEAFFGQGTRLTVV.

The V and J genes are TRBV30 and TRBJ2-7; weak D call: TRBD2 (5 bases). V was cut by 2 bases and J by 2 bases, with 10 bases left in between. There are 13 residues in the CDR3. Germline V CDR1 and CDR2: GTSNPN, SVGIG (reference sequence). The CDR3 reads CAWSSGNTYEQYF. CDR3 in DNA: TGTGCCTGGAGTTCCGGGAATACCTACGAGCAGTACTTC.

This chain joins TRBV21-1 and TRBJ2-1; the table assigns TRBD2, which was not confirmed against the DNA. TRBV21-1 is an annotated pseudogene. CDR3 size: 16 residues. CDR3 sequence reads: CASSKPTTPIRNEQFF. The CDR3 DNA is TGTGCCAGCAGCAAACCTACTACGCCTATAAGGAATGAGCAGTTCTTC.

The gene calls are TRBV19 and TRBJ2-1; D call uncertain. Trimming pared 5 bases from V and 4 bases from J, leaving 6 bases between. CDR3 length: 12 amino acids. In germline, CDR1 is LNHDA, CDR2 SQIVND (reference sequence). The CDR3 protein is CASSFLYNEQFF. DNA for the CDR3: TGTGCCAGTAGTTTCTTATACAATGAGCAGTTCTTC.

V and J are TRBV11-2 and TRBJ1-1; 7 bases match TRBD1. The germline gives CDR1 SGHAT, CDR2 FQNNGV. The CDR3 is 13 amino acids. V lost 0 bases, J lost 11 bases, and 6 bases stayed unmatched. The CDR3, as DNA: TGTGCCAGCAGCTTAGACCCGGGACAGTGGGCTTTCTTT. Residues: CASSLDPGQWAFF.

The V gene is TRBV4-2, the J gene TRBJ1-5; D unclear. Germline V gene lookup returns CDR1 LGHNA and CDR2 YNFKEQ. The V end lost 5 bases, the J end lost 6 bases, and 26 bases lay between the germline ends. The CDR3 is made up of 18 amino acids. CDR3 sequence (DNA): TGTGCCAGCAGCGAAGGGCAAGCAGGAATGGGTGTAGTTCAGCCCCAGCATTTT. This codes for CASSEGQAGMGVVQPQHF.

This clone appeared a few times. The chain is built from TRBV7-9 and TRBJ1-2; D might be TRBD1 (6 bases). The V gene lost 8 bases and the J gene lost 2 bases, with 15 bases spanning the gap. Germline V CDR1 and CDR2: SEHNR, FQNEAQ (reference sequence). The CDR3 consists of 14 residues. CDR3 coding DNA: TGTGCCAGCGCCTCCCAGGGGCCGAACTATGGCTACACCTTC. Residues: CASASQGPNYGYTF.

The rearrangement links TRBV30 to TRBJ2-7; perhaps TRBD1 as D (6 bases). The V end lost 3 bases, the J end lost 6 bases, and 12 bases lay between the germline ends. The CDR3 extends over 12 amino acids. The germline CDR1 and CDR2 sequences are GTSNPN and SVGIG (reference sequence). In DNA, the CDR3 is TGTGCCTGGAGGACCCCCAGGGGCGAGCAGTACTTC. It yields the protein CAWRTPRGEQYF.

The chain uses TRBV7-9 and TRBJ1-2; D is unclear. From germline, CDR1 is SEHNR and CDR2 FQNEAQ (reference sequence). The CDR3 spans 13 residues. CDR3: CATQLNRRDGYTF. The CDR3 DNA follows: TGTGCGACCCAGCTTAATAGGCGGGATGGCTACACCTTC.

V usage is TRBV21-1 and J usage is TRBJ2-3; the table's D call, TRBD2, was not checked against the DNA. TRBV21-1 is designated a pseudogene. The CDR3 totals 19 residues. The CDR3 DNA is TGTGCCAGCAACAGGCCCCGGGGACTAGCGGGAGGCGGCACAGATACGCAGTATTTT. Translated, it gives CASNRPRGLAGGGTDTQYF.

In DNA, the CDR3 is TGCGCCAGCAGCCCTCGGGGGGCGCGGATAATAGCCAAAAACATTCAGTACTTC. Translation gives CASSPRGARIIAKNIQYF. V and J are TRBV5-1 and TRBJ2-4, with D tentatively TRBD2 (7 bases). The germline V and J ends were trimmed by 4 bases and 0 bases, with 20 bases remaining between them. Per germline, CDR1 SGHRS and CDR2 YFSETQ. This CDR3 is 18 amino acids long.

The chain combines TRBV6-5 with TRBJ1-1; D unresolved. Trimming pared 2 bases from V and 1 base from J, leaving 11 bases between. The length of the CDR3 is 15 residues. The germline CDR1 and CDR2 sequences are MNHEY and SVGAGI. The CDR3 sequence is CASSYNFGKNTEAFF. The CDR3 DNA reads TGTGCCAGCAGTTACAATTTTGGAAAGAACACTGAAGCTTTCTTT.

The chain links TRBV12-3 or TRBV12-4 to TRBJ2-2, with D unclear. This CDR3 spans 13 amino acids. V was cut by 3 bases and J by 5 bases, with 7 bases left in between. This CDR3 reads CASSFDVTGELFF. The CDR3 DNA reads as TGTGCCAGCAGTTTCGATGTTACCGGGGAGCTGTTTTTT.

CDR3 sequence: CASSIGEHQPQHF. CDR3 bases: TGTGCCAGTAGTATAGGGGAACATCAGCCCCAGCATTTT. The rearrangement links TRBV19 to TRBJ1-5; D not certain. CDR1 and CDR2 from the germline V gene are LNHDA and SQIVND (reference sequence). Trimming took off 1 base at V and 5 bases at J, with 6 bases between the two ends. The CDR3 is 13 residues long.

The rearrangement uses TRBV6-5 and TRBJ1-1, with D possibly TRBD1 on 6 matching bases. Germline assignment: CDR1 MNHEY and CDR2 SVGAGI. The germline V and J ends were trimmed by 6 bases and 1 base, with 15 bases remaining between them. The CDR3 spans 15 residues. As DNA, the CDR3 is TGTGCCAGCAGGACTGCCGGACAGCGGAACACTGAAGCTTTCTTT. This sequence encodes CASRTAGQRNTEAFF.

Here the CDR3 DNA reads TGTGCCAGCAGTTTTAGAATGAGGACAGGCGAAATGCCCCAGCATTTT. Translation: CASSFRMRTGEMPQHF. The chain couples TRBV27 to TRBJ1-5, with 7 bases matching TRBD1. Germline CDR1 reads MNHEY; CDR2 reads SMNVEV (reference sequence). CDR3 size: 16 residues. Unmatched junction bases numbered 14, after V lost 3 bases and J lost 9 bases.